This TCR beta chain was identified during a study of shared clonotypes between healthy human individuals. CD4+ cells yielded CD45RA+ naive and CD45RA-negative memory subsets. Several immunoSEQ plates held equal portions of the genomic DNA taken from each subset. The table came from immunoSEQ multiplex PCR; TCRdb's copy has only in-frame clones and leaves some out. The sample includes approximately 530,000 clones, less than 96% seen only once; the top ten take about 0.064%. The length of the CDR3 is 14 residues. The junction had 15 bases not matched to a gene; V was cut back by 6 bases and J by 11 bases. Germline V gene lookup returns CDR1 LNHDA and CDR2 SQIVND (reference sequence).

Specimen: naive CD4+ T cells sorted from blood. Indicated subset: CD45RA+ positively selected. This chain uses TRBV19 with TRBJ2-5, with 7 bases lining up with TRBD2. This sequence originates from a woman aged 25 to 39 in good health. As DNA, the CDR3 is TGTGCCAGTAGGGGTCCTTCGACGGGGGGTTCTCAGTACTTC. Its translation is CASRGPSTGGSQYF.